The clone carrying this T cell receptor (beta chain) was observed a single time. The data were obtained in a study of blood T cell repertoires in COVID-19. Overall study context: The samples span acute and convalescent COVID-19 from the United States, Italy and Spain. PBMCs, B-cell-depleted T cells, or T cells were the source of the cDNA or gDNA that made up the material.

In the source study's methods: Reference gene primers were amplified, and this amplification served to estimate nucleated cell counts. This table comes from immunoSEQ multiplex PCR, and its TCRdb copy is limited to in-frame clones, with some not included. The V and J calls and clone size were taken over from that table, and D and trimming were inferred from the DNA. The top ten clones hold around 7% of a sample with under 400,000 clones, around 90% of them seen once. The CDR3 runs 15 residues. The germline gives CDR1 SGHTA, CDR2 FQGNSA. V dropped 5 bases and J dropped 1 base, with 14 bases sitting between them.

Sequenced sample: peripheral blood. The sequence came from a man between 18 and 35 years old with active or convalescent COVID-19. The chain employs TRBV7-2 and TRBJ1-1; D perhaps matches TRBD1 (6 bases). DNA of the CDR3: TGTGCCAGCAGCCGCCGGGGGGCCTGGAACACTGAAGCTTTCTTT. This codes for CASSRRGAWNTEAFF.